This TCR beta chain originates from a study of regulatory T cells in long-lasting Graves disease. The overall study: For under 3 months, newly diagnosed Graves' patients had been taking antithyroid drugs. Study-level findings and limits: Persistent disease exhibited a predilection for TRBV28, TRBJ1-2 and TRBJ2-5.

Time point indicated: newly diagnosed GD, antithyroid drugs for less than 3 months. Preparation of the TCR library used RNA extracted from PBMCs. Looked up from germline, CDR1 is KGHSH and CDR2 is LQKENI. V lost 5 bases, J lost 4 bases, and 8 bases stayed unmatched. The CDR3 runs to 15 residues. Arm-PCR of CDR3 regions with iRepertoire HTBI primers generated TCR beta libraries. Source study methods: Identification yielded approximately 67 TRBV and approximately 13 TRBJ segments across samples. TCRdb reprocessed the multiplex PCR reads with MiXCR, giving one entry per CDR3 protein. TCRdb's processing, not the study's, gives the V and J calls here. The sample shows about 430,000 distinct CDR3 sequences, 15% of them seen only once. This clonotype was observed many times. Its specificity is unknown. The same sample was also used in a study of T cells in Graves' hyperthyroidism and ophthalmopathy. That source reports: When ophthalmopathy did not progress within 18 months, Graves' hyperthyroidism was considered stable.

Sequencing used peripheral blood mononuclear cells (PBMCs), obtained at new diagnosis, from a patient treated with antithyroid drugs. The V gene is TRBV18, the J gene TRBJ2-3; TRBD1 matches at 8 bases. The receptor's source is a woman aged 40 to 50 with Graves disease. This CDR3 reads CASSTTGQGADTQYF. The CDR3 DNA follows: TGTGCCAGCTCAACCACTGGACAGGGCGCAGATACGCAGTATTTT.